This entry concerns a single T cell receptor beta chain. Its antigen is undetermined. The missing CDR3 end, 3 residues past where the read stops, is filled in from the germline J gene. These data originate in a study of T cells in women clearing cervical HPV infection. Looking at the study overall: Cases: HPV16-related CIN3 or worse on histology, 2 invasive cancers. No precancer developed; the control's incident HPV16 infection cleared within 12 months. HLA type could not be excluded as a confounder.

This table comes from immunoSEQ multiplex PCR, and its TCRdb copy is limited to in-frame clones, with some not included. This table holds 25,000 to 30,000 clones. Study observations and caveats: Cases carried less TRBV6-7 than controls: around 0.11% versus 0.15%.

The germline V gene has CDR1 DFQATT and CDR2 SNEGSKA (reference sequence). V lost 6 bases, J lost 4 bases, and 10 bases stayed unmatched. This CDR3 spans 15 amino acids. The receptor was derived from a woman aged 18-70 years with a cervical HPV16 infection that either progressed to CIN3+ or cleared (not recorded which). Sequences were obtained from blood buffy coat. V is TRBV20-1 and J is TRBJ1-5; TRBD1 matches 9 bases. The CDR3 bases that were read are TGCAGTGCGCCATCCGGGACAGGGAGAAATCAGCCC. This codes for CSAPSGTGRNQP. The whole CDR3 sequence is CSAPSGTGRNQPQHF.